This is a list of T cell receptor beta chains from one sample in a study of cytomegalovirus exposure and HLA in healthy donors. Clones were sequenced by immunoSEQ multiplex PCR, and TCRdb holds only the in-frame ones, with some missing. This sample yields over 100,000 clones, of which around 73% are seen a single time; approximately 8% belongs to the top ten. What was sequenced was PBMCs. The receptors derive from a man between 35 and 55 years old in good health and CMV-seronegative. CDR3s include the opening cysteine and the closing phenylalanine or tryptophan. The D gene is left open where the match is weak. Clone size, where shown, is once, few, many, or a class for clones that have expanded.

>TRBV7-8|TRBJ1-1|TRBD1|NA
TGTGCCAGCAGTCTTCAGGGGGACATGAACACTGAAGCTTTCTTT
CASSLQGDMNTEAFF
>TRBV6-6|TRBJ2-1|TRBD2|NA
TGTGCCAGCAGTTTAGCGGGGGGCAACAATGAGCAGTTCTTC
CASSLAGGNNEQFF
>TRBV2|TRBJ2-6|NA|NA
TGTGCCAGCAGATTGGACAGTACCGGGGCCAACGTCCTGACCTTC
CASRLDSTGANVLTF
>TRBV5-1|TRBJ1-1|NA|NA
TGCGCCAGCAGCGCGGCTGGGGTGGGGAGCACTGAAGCTTTCTTT
CASSAAGVGSTEAFF
>TRBV15|TRBJ2-5|TRBD2|NA
TGTGCCACCAGCAGCGGAGGACTAGCGGGGCAAGAGACCCAGTACTTC
CATSSGGLAGQETQYF
>TRBV4-3|TRBJ1-6|TRBD1|NA
TGCGCCAGCAGCCAGGTGGGGACAGGGGGCTATAATTCACCCCTCCACTTT
CASSQVGTGGYNSPLHF
>TRBV5-6|TRBJ1-5|NA|NA
TGTGCCAGCAGCTTGGGGGACACCCTAGAAGAAGTTAGTCAGCCCCAGCATTTT
CASSLGDTLEEVSQPQHF
>TRBV7-3|TRBJ2-7|TRBD1|NA
TGTGCCAGCAGCCCTCCGGGACAGGGTGCTGAGCAGTACTTC
CASSPPGQGAEQYF
>TRBV11-2|TRBJ2-1|NA|NA
TGTGCCAGCAGCAGAGGACACGGCAGCTCCTACAATGAGCAGTTCTTC
CASSRGHGSSYNEQFF
>TRBV5-4|TRBJ1-2|TRBD1|NA
TGTGCCAGCAGCTCCCTCGACAGGGATAACTATGGCTACACCTTC
CASSSLDRDNYGYTF
>TRBV7-9|TRBJ2-3|TRBD2|medium-sized
TGTGCCAGCAGCACCGCCTTAGCGGGGGTCACAGATACGCAGTATTTT
CASSTALAGVTDTQYF
>TRBV6-6|TRBJ2-7|NA|NA
TGTGCCAGCAGTCCCGGGACTGCGGGCTACGAGCAGTACTTC
CASSPGTAGYEQYF
>TRBV5-4|TRBJ2-7|TRBD1|NA
TGTGCCAGCAGCTTAGACAGGGAGTTTGGGCAGTACTTC
CASSLDREFGQYF
>TRBV7-2|TRBJ2-3|NA|NA
TGTGCCAGCAGCTACCAGGTAGTGCGCAACACAGATACGCAGTATTTT
CASSYQVVRNTDTQYF
>TRBV19|TRBJ2-1|TRBD2|NA
TGTGCCAGTAGTATAGCGGGGGGGACTATAAATGAGCAGTTCTTC
CASSIAGGTINEQFF
>TRBV7-2|TRBJ2-5|NA|NA
TGTGCCAGCAGCGGAGGGACCATGGAGACCCAGTACTTC
CASSGGTMETQYF
>TRBV6-6|TRBJ1-3|NA|NA
TGTGCCAGCACGGACGGACTCTCTGGAAACACCATATATTTT
CASTDGLSGNTIYF
>TRBV4-2|TRBJ1-3|TRBD1|few
TGTGCCAGCAGCCGAGACAGGGGGACTGGAAACACCATATATTTT
CASSRDRGTGNTIYF
>TRBV18|TRBJ1-2|TRBD1|NA
TGTGCCAGCTCCCCGCGACAGGGGATGGACTATGGCTACACCTTC
CASSPRQGMDYGYTF
>TRBV27|TRBJ2-3|TRBD2|NA
TGTGCCAGCAGTTCTCGACTAGCGGGGGGGCCTGATGCAGATACGCAGTATTTT
CASSSRLAGGPDADTQYF
>TRBV6-5|TRBJ2-6|TRBD1|once
TGTGCCGGGACAGGTTCTGCTGGGGCCAACGTCCTGACTTTC
CAGTGSAGANVLTF
>TRBV19|TRBJ2-7|TRBD1|NA
TGTGCCAGTAGTTCGGGACAGGGGGCCTACGAGCAGTACTTC
CASSSGQGAYEQYF
>TRBV4-3|TRBJ1-2|NA|NA
TGCGCCAGCAGCCAACGAGGGACATCGCGAAGCGGCTACACCTTC
CASSQRGTSRSGYTF